This TCR beta chain was captured in a study of blood T cell repertoires in COVID-19. Trimming took 1 base from V and 6 from J; bases not matched to a gene: 12. The CDR3 totals 18 residues. The germline CDR1 and CDR2 sequences are LNHDA and SQIVND (reference sequence). Libraries were prepared by immunoSEQ multiplex PCR; TCRdb keeps only in-frame clonotypes and omits some of them. The repertoire holds 490,000 or so clones, with approximately 87% as singletons. V and J are TRBV19 and TRBJ1-2, with 12 nucleotides matching TRBD1. Sequences were obtained from PBMCs or T cells enriched from blood (not recorded which). This TCR was recovered from a middle-aged woman who had recovered from COVID-19. CDR3 sequence (DNA): TGTGCCAGTAGTATAGCCTCCGCCGGGACAGGGGGCGGACATGGCTACACCTTC. Translation: CASSIASAGTGGGHGYTF.